This TCR beta chain was captured in a study of blood T cells in healthy people across ages. Trimming removed 5 bases from V and 5 bases from J, with 14 bases in between. CDR3 length equals 14 residues. Germline loops: CDR1 SGHTA, CDR2 FQGTGA. This clonotype was seen a few times. The second PCR ran about 6 to 12 cycles with a sample-barcoded 5' primer and J-beta primers. TCRdb fed the 5' RACE reads into MiXCR, producing one record per CDR3 protein. In the table there are roughly 500,000 distinct CDR3 sequences, 27% of which are singletons. The chain joins TRBV7-3 to TRBJ2-3; D is undetermined. Material for sequencing was blood. This clonotype was obtained from a woman aged 70-85 years in good health. CDR3 protein: CASSQYPGGDTQYF. CDR3 nucleotide sequence: TGTGCCAGCAGCCAGTACCCGGGCGGAGATACGCAGTATTTT.